The 31 T cell receptor beta chains in this list originate from one sample, sequenced in a study of metastatic and nonmetastatic thyroid tumors. The entire patient cohort was treatment-naive prior to thyroid surgery. From the PCR reads, TCRdb re-called clones with MiXCR. The table lists approximately 17,000 clones, about 25% of them singletons. The material sequenced was blood. The receptors were gathered from a male donor with papillary thyroid cancer or a benign thyroid nodule (not recorded which). Some clones in this sample may be carry-over from other donors' samples.

This sequence joins TRBV9 and TRBJ1-2; a weak D match, TRBD1 (6 bases). Germline CDR1 is SGDLS and CDR2 is YYNGEE. V lost 0 bases to trimming and J lost 2 bases, with 17 bases between them. The CDR3 length is 17 residues. The CDR3 DNA reads as TGTGCCAGCAGCGTAGCTGGGTACAGGGAGGGGAACTATGGCTACACCTTC. Protein sequence: CASSVAGYREGNYGYTF.

This clone was seen more than once but under ten times. The chain joins TRBV9 to TRBJ1-2; D not certain. From germline, CDR1 is SGDLS and CDR2 YYNGEE. The CDR3 has 11 amino acids. V dropped 7 bases and J dropped 2 bases, with 6 bases sitting between them. In DNA form, the CDR3 reads TGTGCCAGCGGGATAAACTATGGCTACACCTTC. It encodes CASGINYGYTF.

This clone has at least ten counts. The CDR3 DNA sequence: TGCGCCACCGGGACTGCGCCCTACAATGAGCAGTTCTTC. Amino acid sequence: CATGTAPYNEQFF. This sequence joins TRBV5-1 and TRBJ2-1; D is possibly TRBD2 (6 bases). CDR3 length: 13 amino acids. Germline CDR1 reads SGHRS; CDR2 reads YFSETQ. The V end was cut by 9 bases, the J end by 2 bases, with 12 bases between.

By share, this clone ranks as medium-sized. The rearrangement links TRBV30 to TRBJ2-7; D gene unclear. CDR1 is GTSNPN and CDR2 is SVGIG in the germline V gene (reference sequence). Between the trimmed V and J ends, which lost 1 base and 4 bases, there was a span of 14 bases. The CDR3 runs to 14 residues. The DNA for the CDR3 is TGTGCCTGGAGTGCCAGACTCGGTATTTACGAGCAGTACTTC. Amino acid sequence: CAWSARLGIYEQYF.

This chain links TRBV12-3 or TRBV12-4 with TRBJ2-1; 8 nucleotides agree with TRBD2. The CDR3 is 18 amino acids. V was pared by 9 bases and J by 6 bases, with 22 bases of the junction left unmatched. The DNA for the CDR3 is TGTGCCAGACCTTCGAGGGGACTAGATCCGGGGGACTCCAATGAGCAGTTCTTC. The encoded protein is CARPSRGLDPGDSNEQFF.

This clone has a handful of counts. The V and J genes are TRBV6-2 or TRBV6-3 and TRBJ1-5; 9 bases are a match to TRBD1. Per the germline V gene, CDR1 is MNHEY and CDR2 is SVGEGT. Trimming cost V 6 bases and J 2 bases; bases outside gene matches: 2. The CDR3 is 14 amino acids. CDR3 sequence (DNA): TGTGCCAGCAGGAGACAGGGGGGCAATCAGCCCCAGCATTTT. It translates to CASRRQGGNQPQHF.

The V and J genes are TRBV18 and TRBJ1-5, with 8 nucleotides matching TRBD1. Germline V gives CDR1 KGHSH, CDR2 LQKENI. V gave up 3 bases and J gave up 2 bases; unmatched junction bases: 6. This CDR3 has 16 amino acids. CDR3 in DNA: TGTGCCAGCTCACCCGTCGACAGGGGAGGCAATCAGCCCCAGCATTTT. Its protein is CASSPVDRGGNQPQHF.

The rearrangement uses TRBV20-1 and TRBJ1-2; D uncertain. The CDR3 is made up of 14 amino acids. Trimming shortened V by 3 bases and J by 0 bases, and 11 bases separated the two germline ends. The germline gives CDR1 DFQATT, CDR2 SNEGSKA (reference sequence). The DNA for the CDR3 is TGCAGTGCTAGCCACATTACTGCTAACTATGGCTACACCTTC. Amino acids: CSASHITANYGYTF.

This clone was picked up many times. V usage is TRBV7-9 and J usage is TRBJ2-5; D is possibly TRBD2 (5 bases). The germline gives CDR1 SEHNR, CDR2 FQNEAQ (reference sequence). Trimming shortened V by 1 base and J by 0 bases, and 9 bases separated the two germline ends. The CDR3 sequence is 15 residues long. The CDR3 is CASSLVVGDQETQYF. The CDR3 bases are TGTGCCAGCAGCTTAGTTGTGGGAGACCAAGAGACCCAGTACTTC.

In the case of this clone: The junction departs from germline at one end; a sequencing error may be responsible. The chain links TRBV19 to TRBJ2-2; 7 bases fit TRBD2. The CDR3 contains 16 residues. The germline V gene has CDR1 LNHDA and CDR2 SQIVND (reference sequence). Written as DNA, the CDR3 is TGTGCTAGTAGTATGGCTAACAGACTAGCCGCCGGGGAGCTGTTTTTT. This sequence encodes CASSMANRLAAGELFF.

V usage is TRBV7-6 and J usage is TRBJ2-2; TRBD2 agrees at 11 bases. The ends lost 11 bases at V and 3 bases at J; junction bases unmatched: 8. In germline, CDR1 is SGHVS, CDR2 FNYEAQ. The CDR3 length is 15 residues. Here the CDR3 reads CAPGASGRYTGELFF. In nucleotides, the CDR3 is TGTGCCCCGGGGGCTAGCGGGAGGTACACCGGGGAGCTGTTTTTT.

This chain connects TRBV7-2 to TRBJ2-7; D ambiguous. V was shortened by 0 bases and J by 4 bases, with 7 bases between the two germline ends. Germline V gives CDR1 SGHTA, CDR2 FQGNSA. The CDR3 spans 13 residues. CDR3 nucleotide sequence: TGTGCCAGCAGCTTAGCCGGGTATTACGAGCAGTACTTC. Translation gives CASSLAGYYEQYF.

The chain joins TRBV6-6 to TRBJ1-1; no clear D. V was shortened by 2 bases and J by 9 bases, with 13 bases between the two germline ends. The CDR3 contains 13 residues. Germline-derived CDR1 and CDR2 are MNHNY and SVGAGI (reference sequence). The CDR3 DNA is TGTGCCAGCAGTTACGGGCAGGAGTTTCAAGCTTTCTTT. Translation: CASSYGQEFQAFF.

This clone was picked up many times. As DNA, the CDR3 is TGTGCCAGCAGTGCAGACCTCCAGCCCCAGCATTTT. Its translation is CASSADLQPQHF. J is TRBJ1-5 and V is TRBV28; the D is unclear. V shed 5 bases and J shed 7 bases, with 9 bases lying between them. The V gene's germline CDR1 is MDHEN and CDR2 SYDVKM. CDR3 length equals 12 residues.

There are many counts of this clone. The chain recombines TRBV19 with TRBJ2-1; 14 bases fit TRBD2. The CDR3 spans 19 residues. Germline values: CDR1 LNHDA, CDR2 SQIVND (reference sequence). J was trimmed by 7 bases and V by 4 bases; bases with no gene match: 15. The chain's CDR3 is CASSRGLAGANTGGNEQFF. CDR3 in DNA: TGTGCCAGTAGTAGGGGACTAGCGGGGGCCAACACTGGGGGGAATGAGCAGTTCTTC.

In nucleotides, the CDR3 is TGTGCCAGCAGCTTATCATTAGCGGGAGAAGGCGAGCAGTACTTC. Protein product: CASSLSLAGEGEQYF. This chain links TRBV7-2 with TRBJ2-7; 9 nucleotides agree with TRBD2. Germline CDR1 SGHTA, CDR2 FQGNSA. V gave up 2 bases and J gave up 6 bases; unmatched junction bases: 8. The CDR3 extends over 15 amino acids.

In its sample, this clone ranks as medium-sized. The chain has TRBV28 and TRBJ1-5; 9 bases line up with TRBD1. After removal of 5 bases from V and 6 bases from J, the junction contained 14 bases not matched to a gene. The CDR3 consists of 17 residues. The germline CDR1 and CDR2 sequences are MDHEN and SYDVKM. The CDR3 sequence is CASSRVPGQGLGQPQHF. As DNA, the CDR3 is TGTGCCAGCAGTCGTGTACCGGGACAGGGTTTGGGTCAGCCCCAGCATTTT.

Relative to its sample, this clone is medium-sized. The chain couples TRBV24-1 to TRBJ2-3; 7 nucleotides align to TRBD1. Germline values: CDR1 KGHDR, CDR2 SFDVKD. V shed 7 bases, J shed 3 bases, and the junction held 3 bases outside the gene matches. This CDR3 is built from 13 residues. CDR3 amino acids: CATRGGLTDTQYF. CDR3 coding DNA: TGTGCCACCAGAGGGGGCCTGACAGATACGCAGTATTTT.

This clone was picked up many times. The V call is TRBV9, the J call TRBJ2-3, with D hard to call. Between the trimmed V and J ends, which lost 0 bases and 3 bases, there was a span of 11 bases. The CDR3 totals 15 residues. In germline, CDR1 is SGDLS, CDR2 YYNGEE. The CDR3, as DNA: TGTGCCAGCAGCGTAGTGTCGGGCAGTACAGATACGCAGTATTTT. Translation gives CASSVVSGSTDTQYF.

The chain employs TRBV18 and TRBJ2-7, with a possible D match to TRBD2 (6 bases). The germline gives CDR1 KGHSH, CDR2 LQKENI. V lost 3 bases and J 5 bases, leaving 14 bases between the germline ends. The CDR3 has 14 residues. CDR3 sequence: CASSPVLTGDEQYF. CDR3 coding DNA: TGTGCCAGCTCACCGGTTTTAACGGGGGACGAGCAGTACTTC.

This clone was found a few times. The V and J genes are TRBV6-1 and TRBJ2-3, with D possibly TRBD1 on 5 matching bases. Germline CDR1 and CDR2: MNHNS and SASEGT. The V end was cut by 7 bases, the J end by 6 bases, with 17 bases between. This CDR3 region has 14 residues. The CDR3 nucleotides read TGTGCCAGCACTAGAGGTAGGGGTTCCGATACGCAGTATTTT. Translating gives CASTRGRGSDTQYF.

The CDR3 nucleotides read TGCGCCAGCATCTCGGGCGGGGCCAGCTACGAGCAGTACTTC. Residues: CASISGGASYEQYF. The V and J genes are TRBV5-1 and TRBJ2-7; a possible D gene is TRBD2 (6 bases). The CDR3 has 14 amino acids. V lost 6 bases and J 3 bases, leaving 16 bases between the germline ends. Germline V lookup: CDR1 SGHRS, CDR2 YFSETQ. The full variable domain, rest sourced from reference TRBV5-1 and TRBJ2-7, is KAGVTQTPRYLIKTRGQQVTLSCSPISGHRSVSWYQQTPGQGLQFLFEYFSETQRNKGNFPGRFSGRQFSNSRSEMNVSTLELGDSALYLCASISGGASYEQYFGPGTRLTVT.

The rearrangement links TRBV12-3 or TRBV12-4 to TRBJ1-2; 7 bases fit TRBD1. CDR3 size: 14 residues. The V gene end was trimmed by 6 bases and the J gene end by 4 bases; junction bases not matched to a gene: 8. For the CDR3, the DNA is TGTGCCAGCAGAAGAGACAGGGAATCCTATGGCTACACCTTC. It specifies CASRRDRESYGYTF.

Many counts were recorded for this clone. J is TRBJ2-4 and V is TRBV20-1; the D gene is possibly TRBD1 (5 bases). The V end lost 0 bases, the J end lost 0 bases, and 15 bases lay between the germline ends. CDR1 and CDR2 (germline): DFQATT, SNEGSKA (reference sequence). CDR3 length: 17 amino acids. CDR3 in amino acids: CSARDPGRAIAKNIQYF. The CDR3 DNA reads as TGCAGTGCTAGAGATCCTGGCAGGGCGATAGCCAAAAACATTCAGTACTTC.

The chain carries TRBV7-2 and TRBJ1-1; possible D gene TRBD1, 5 bases. Germline values: CDR1 SGHTA, CDR2 FQGNSA. V gave up 4 bases and J gave up 9 bases, with 12 bases separating them. The CDR3 contains 12 residues. The CDR3 region is CASSSRQNKAFF. CDR3 DNA: TGTGCCAGCAGCTCCCGACAGAATAAAGCTTTCTTT.

This clone was recorded many times. The chain carries TRBV12-3 or TRBV12-4 and TRBJ1-5; D remains unclear. The CDR3 loop spans 13 amino acids. Trimming removed 1 base at V and 6 bases at J, with 7 bases between. The CDR3 reads CASSLESFQPQHF. Written as DNA, the CDR3 is TGTGCCAGCAGTTTAGAATCGTTTCAGCCCCAGCATTTT.

The CDR3 nucleotides read TGTGCCAGCAGGGAGGGACAGGGTCAGCCCCAGCATTTT. It is translated as CASREGQGQPQHF. This sequence joins TRBV6-1 and TRBJ1-5; 9 bases map to TRBD1. CDR1 is MNHNS and CDR2 is SASEGT in the germline V gene. V trimming: 6 bases; J trimming: 6 bases; junction bases outside the gene matches: 3. The CDR3 is 13 amino acids.

The chain links TRBV20-1 to TRBJ2-1; 8 bases agree with TRBD2. Germline-derived CDR1 and CDR2 are DFQATT and SNEGSKA (reference sequence). Trimming cost V 4 bases and J 1 base; bases outside gene matches: 3. CDR3 length: 14 amino acids. Here the CDR3 reads CSAKTSVSYNEQFF. CDR3 coding DNA: TGCAGTGCTAAGACTAGCGTTTCCTACAATGAGCAGTTCTTC.

This clone is medium-sized (0.01 to 0.1%). The chain recombines TRBV6-1 with TRBJ1-3; no firm D call. Germline loops: CDR1 MNHNS, CDR2 SASEGT. The CDR3 loop spans 14 amino acids. V was shortened by 7 bases and J by 7 bases, with 17 bases between the two germline ends. CDR3 DNA: TGTGCCAGCATACCGGCCTCTCTGGTCAACACCATATATTTT. This translates into CASIPASLVNTIYF.

As regards this clone: At one of its ends the junction is not consistent with the germline gene, which may arise from a read error. V is TRBV6-5 and J is TRBJ2-3; 11 bases line up with TRBD2. Per the germline V gene, CDR1 is MNHEY and CDR2 is SVGAGI. The length of the CDR3 is 19 residues. The DNA for the CDR3 is TGTGCCAGCAGCTACTCGGGGGCTGCTAGCGGGGGGCACACAGATACGCAGTATTTT. Translating gives CASSYSGAASGGHTDTQYF.

This clone occurred many times. The CDR3 sequence: CASSLTGTSSTDTQYF. The CDR3, as DNA: TGTGCCAGCAGCTTAACCGGGACTAGCTCGACAGATACGCAGTATTTT. The chain carries TRBV7-9 and TRBJ2-3, with 9 nucleotides matching TRBD2. This CDR3 is 16 amino acids long. V trimming: 2 bases; J trimming: 3 bases; junction bases outside the gene matches: 6. CDR1 and CDR2 from the germline V gene are SEHNR and FQNEAQ (reference sequence). Looking up the rest from reference TRBV7-9 and TRBJ2-3 gives the full variable domain: DTGVSQNPRHKITKRGQNVTFRCDPISEHNRLYWYRQTLGQGPEFLTYFQNEAQLEKSRLLSDRFSAERPKGSFSTLEIQRTEQGDSAMYLCASSLTGTSSTDTQYFGPGTRLTVL.